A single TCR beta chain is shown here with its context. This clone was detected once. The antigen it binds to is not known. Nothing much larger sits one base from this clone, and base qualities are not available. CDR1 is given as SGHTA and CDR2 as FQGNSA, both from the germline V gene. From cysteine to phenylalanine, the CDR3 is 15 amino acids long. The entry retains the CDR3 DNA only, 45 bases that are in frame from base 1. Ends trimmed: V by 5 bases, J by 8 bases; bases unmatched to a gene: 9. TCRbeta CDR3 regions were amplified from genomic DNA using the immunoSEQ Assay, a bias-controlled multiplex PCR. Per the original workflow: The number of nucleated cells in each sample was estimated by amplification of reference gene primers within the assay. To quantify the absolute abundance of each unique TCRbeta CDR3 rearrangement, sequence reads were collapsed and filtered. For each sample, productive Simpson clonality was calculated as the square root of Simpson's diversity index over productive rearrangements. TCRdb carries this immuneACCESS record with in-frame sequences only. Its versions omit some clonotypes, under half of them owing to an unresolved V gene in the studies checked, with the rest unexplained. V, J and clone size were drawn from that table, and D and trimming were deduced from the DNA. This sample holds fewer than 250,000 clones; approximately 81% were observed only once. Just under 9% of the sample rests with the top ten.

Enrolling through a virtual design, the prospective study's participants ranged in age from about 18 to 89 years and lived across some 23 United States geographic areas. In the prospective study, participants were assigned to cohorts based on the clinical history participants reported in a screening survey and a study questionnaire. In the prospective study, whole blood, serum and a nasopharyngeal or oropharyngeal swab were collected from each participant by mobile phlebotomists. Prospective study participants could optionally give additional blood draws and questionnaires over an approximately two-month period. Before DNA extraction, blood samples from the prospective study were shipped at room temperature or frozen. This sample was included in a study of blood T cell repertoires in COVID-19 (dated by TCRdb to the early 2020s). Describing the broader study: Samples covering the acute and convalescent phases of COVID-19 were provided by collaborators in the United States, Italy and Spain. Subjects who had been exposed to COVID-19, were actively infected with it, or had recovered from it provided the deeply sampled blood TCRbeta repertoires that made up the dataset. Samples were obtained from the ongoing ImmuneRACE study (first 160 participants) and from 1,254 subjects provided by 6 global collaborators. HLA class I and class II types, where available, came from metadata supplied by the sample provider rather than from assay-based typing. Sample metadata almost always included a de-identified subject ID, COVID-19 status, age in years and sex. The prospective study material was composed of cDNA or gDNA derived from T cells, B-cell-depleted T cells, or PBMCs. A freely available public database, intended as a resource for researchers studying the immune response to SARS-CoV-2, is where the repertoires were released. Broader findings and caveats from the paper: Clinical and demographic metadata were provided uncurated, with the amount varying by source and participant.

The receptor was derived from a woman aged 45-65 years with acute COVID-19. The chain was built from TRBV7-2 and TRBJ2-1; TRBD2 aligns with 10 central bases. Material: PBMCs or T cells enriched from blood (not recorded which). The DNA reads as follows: TGTGCCAGCAGCGGAAGGACTAGCGGAGGGGATGAGCAGTTCTTC. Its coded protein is CASSGRTSGGDEQFF.